Below, 17 T cell receptor beta chains from the same sample are listed, as sequenced in a study of patients and donors after allogeneic stem cell transplantation. TCRdb re-called the RT-PCR reads with MiXCR, one entry per CDR3 protein. Of some 87,000 distinct CDR3 sequences in the sample, approximately 49% are singletons; the top ten hold 60% to 75%. The sample taken for sequencing was blood, either unsorted or a sorted T cell fraction (not recorded which). These receptors all come from a human donor who was either an allogeneic HSCT recipient or a stem cell or donor lymphocyte infusion donor (not recorded which). It is not recorded whose cells these are; they may come from a transplant donor.

There are a few counts of this clonotype. The chain carries TRBV20-1 and TRBJ1-5, with a possible D match to TRBD1 (5 bases). The CDR3 spans 15 residues. From germline, CDR1 is DFQATT and CDR2 SNEGSKA (reference sequence). Between the trimmed V and J ends, which lost 4 bases and 6 bases, there was a span of 19 bases. As DNA, the CDR3 is TGCAGTGCTAACCCCGGGACTTTTATGGGTCAGCCCCAGCATTTT. Its translation: CSANPGTFMGQPQHF.

V gene TRBV11-2 combines with J gene TRBJ2-5, with D tentatively TRBD1 or TRBD2 (6 bases each). Germline V gene data show CDR1 as SGHAT and CDR2 as FQNNGV. V was shortened by 3 bases and J by 5 bases, with 13 bases between the two germline ends. The CDR3 runs 14 residues. Written as DNA, the CDR3 is TGTGCCAGCAGCTTCTTCGGGGGCCTGGAGACCCAGTACTTC. This codes for CASSFFGGLETQYF.

This clonotype was seen at least ten times. The CDR3 protein is CASSLAGSVGSPLHF. CDR3 coding DNA: TGTGCCAGCAGCTTAGCAGGGTCGGTTGGTTCACCCCTCCACTTT. V and J are TRBV7-2 and TRBJ1-6; D unresolved. This CDR3 spans 15 amino acids. Germline values: CDR1 SGHTA, CDR2 FQGNSA. Trimming stripped 0 bases from V and 9 bases from J, with 12 bases between.

The chain is built from TRBV24-1 and TRBJ2-2; D may match TRBD1 or TRBD2 (5 bases each). V was shortened by 0 bases and J by 5 bases, with 6 bases between the two germline ends. Per germline, CDR1 KGHDR and CDR2 SFDVKD. The CDR3 length is 14 residues. CDR3 region: CATSDLWGTGELFF. CDR3 DNA sequence: TGTGCCACCAGTGATTTGTGGGGGACCGGGGAGCTGTTTTTT.

This clonotype has a handful of counts. J is TRBJ1-1 and V is TRBV3-1; D gene ambiguous. From germline, CDR1 is LGHDT and CDR2 YNNKEL (reference sequence). This CDR3 has 12 amino acids. V was clipped by 2 bases and J by 4 bases, with 5 bases between them. The CDR3 spells CASSQFGTEAFF. The CDR3 DNA follows: TGTGCCAGCAGCCAATTTGGCACTGAAGCTTTCTTT. The variable domain in full, completed from reference TRBV3-1 and TRBJ1-1, reads DTAVSQTPKYLVTQMGNDKSIKCEQNLGHDTMYWYKQDSKKFLKIMFSYNNKELIINETVPNRFSPKSPDKAHLNLHINSLELGDSAVYFCASSQFGTEAFFGQGTRLTVV.

This chain links TRBV18 with TRBJ1-4; the match to TRBD1 covers 10 bases. From germline, CDR1 is KGHSH and CDR2 LQKENI. The CDR3 has 15 amino acids. With 3 bases clipped from V and 8 bases from J, the junction kept 6 bases outside the gene matches. The chain's CDR3 is CASSPRDRGREKLFF. The CDR3, as DNA: TGTGCCAGCTCACCCCGGGACAGGGGCAGAGAAAAACTGTTTTTT.

This chain uses TRBV29-1 with TRBJ1-1; 8 bases align to TRBD1. Germline CDR1 is SQVTM and CDR2 is ANQGSEA. This CDR3 region has 13 residues. With 7 bases clipped from V and 8 bases from J, the junction kept 12 bases outside the gene matches. The CDR3 coding sequence is TGCAGCGGGTTTCCTGGGACAGGCGGGGAAGCTTTCTTT. This translates into CSGFPGTGGEAFF.

The genes are TRBV5-1 and TRBJ1-4, with D perhaps TRBD1 (5 bases). The germline V gene encodes CDR1 SGHRS and CDR2 YFSETQ. This CDR3 region has 16 residues. Trimming stripped 0 bases from V and 5 bases from J, with 14 bases between. The chain's CDR3 is CASSLDRGSTNEKLFF. CDR3 nucleotide sequence: TGCGCCAGCAGCTTGGATCGGGGCAGTACCAATGAAAAACTGTTTTTT. Full variable domain (missing parts from reference TRBV5-1 and TRBJ1-4): KAGVTQTPRYLIKTRGQQVTLSCSPISGHRSVSWYQQTPGQGLQFLFEYFSETQRNKGNFPGRFSGRQFSNSRSEMNVSTLELGDSALYLCASSLDRGSTNEKLFFGSGTQLSVL.

This clonotype has a handful of counts. This CDR3 is CASSQGRVWAQHF. Written as DNA, the CDR3 is TGTGCCAGTTCGCAGGGCCGGGTTTGGGCCCAGCATTTT. This rearrangement joins TRBV12-3 or TRBV12-4 to TRBJ1-5; TRBD1 is a possible D gene (5 bases). CDR3 length equals 13 residues. The V end was cut by 9 bases, the J end by 11 bases, with 20 bases between.

This clonotype has a handful of counts. The chain links TRBV7-2 to TRBJ1-1; the match to TRBD1 covers 8 bases. The CDR3 loop spans 17 amino acids. V shed 5 bases, J shed 4 bases, and the junction held 15 bases outside the gene matches. The germline CDR1 and CDR2 sequences are SGHTA and FQGNSA. Here the CDR3 DNA reads TGTGCCAGCAGCCGCGCACCTCAGGGGGCAAAGGGCACTGAAGCTTTCTTT. This codes for CASSRAPQGAKGTEAFF.

This sequence joins TRBV4-2 and TRBJ1-1; the D is unclear. This CDR3 comprises 14 residues. The V end lost 3 bases, the J end lost 1 base, and 9 bases lay between the germline ends. CDR1 is LGHNA, CDR2 YNFKEQ, per germline. CDR3: CASSHEGSNTEAFF. CDR3 nucleotides: TGTGCCAGCAGCCATGAGGGTTCGAACACTGAAGCTTTCTTT.

CDR3 bases: TGTGCCACCAGGCAGTCTGGGCTTAATCATCAGCCCCAGCATTTT. Translating it yields CATRQSGLNHQPQHF. The V gene is TRBV28, the J gene TRBJ1-5; D unresolved. The CDR3 is 15 residues long. The germline V and J ends were trimmed by 10 bases and 5 bases, with 21 bases remaining between them. Per the germline V gene, CDR1 is MDHEN and CDR2 is SYDVKM.

The chain recombines TRBV19 with TRBJ1-1; 8 positions match TRBD1. After removal of 5 bases from V and 3 bases from J, the junction contained 5 bases not matched to a gene. The CDR3 covers 14 residues. Germline V CDR1 and CDR2: LNHDA, SQIVND (reference sequence). The CDR3 sequence is CASSFGQGHTEAFF. In nucleotides, the CDR3 is TGTGCCAGTAGTTTTGGACAGGGTCACACTGAAGCTTTCTTT.

Notes on this clonotype: A read error may account for a junction end that differs from germline. The chain couples TRBV20-1 to TRBJ1-2, with 10 bases that match TRBD1. This CDR3 spans 12 amino acids. Germline CDR1 and CDR2: DFQATT and SNEGSKA (reference sequence). The CDR3 sequence is CSARRTGQGVLF. CDR3 DNA sequence: TGCAGTGCTCGGAGGACCGGACAGGGGGTTTTATTC.

Only a few counts were recorded for this clonotype. The chain carries TRBV7-8 and TRBJ1-1, with 7 bases lining up with TRBD1. The CDR3 contains 18 residues. J lost 1 base, V lost 1 base, and 12 bases had no gene match. In germline, CDR1 is SGHVS, CDR2 FQNEAQ. The CDR3 spells CASSLVAYDREWNTEAFF. CDR3 bases: TGTGCCAGCAGCTTAGTCGCGTACGACAGGGAATGGAACACTGAAGCTTTCTTT.

This clonotype occurred a few times. The rearrangement joins TRBV7-9 to TRBJ1-2; D is perhaps TRBD1 (6 bases). In germline, CDR1 is SEHNR, CDR2 FQNEAQ (reference sequence). The CDR3 loop spans 15 amino acids. V lost 5 bases, J lost 4 bases, and 17 bases lay in between. The CDR3 sequence is CASSQETGTSYGYTF. DNA of the CDR3: TGTGCCAGCAGCCAAGAAACCGGGACATCCTATGGCTACACCTTC.

The chain uses TRBV6-6 and TRBJ1-2, with D possibly matching TRBD1 (5 bases). Germline V lookup: CDR1 MNHNY, CDR2 SVGAGI (reference sequence). Trimming stripped 3 bases from V and 4 bases from J, with 12 bases between. The CDR3 is 14 amino acids. The CDR3 nucleotides read TGTGCCAGCAGTTATAGCAGGGCGGGCTATGGCTACACCTTC. Its translation is CASSYSRAGYGYTF.